This T cell receptor beta chain was captured by sequencing in a study of CD8 T cells in Susac syndrome (dated by TCRdb to between 2019 and 2020). About the investigation overall: Repertoire sequencing was used to test whether CD8+ T cell activation and differentiation in Susac syndrome was antigen driven.

In the case of this clonotype: Its antigen is unknown. It has no much larger one-base neighbor in the sample; base qualities were not kept.

RNA was extracted using the RNeasy kit, and roughly 0.45 to 1 ug of the RNA was reverse transcribed with random hexamers. The immunoSEQ multiplex PCR assay, which covers 54 Vbeta and 13 Jbeta segments, was used to amplify TCR beta CDR3 regions. To correct PCR amplification bias, a synthetic template baseline was used for both primer optimization and computational correction. The authors' pipeline ran thus. Reads were annotated to V, D and J genes according to IMGT and were analyzed with immunoSEQ Analyzer, with only productive sequences retained. Clonality was calculated as one minus the Shannon entropy normalized by log2 of the number of productive unique sequences. Public and private clones were assessed among the 100 most prevalent clones of each patient and control. Clones were defined as Susac-specific if absent from the healthy and MS cohorts, from 900 to 1,300 published viral clones and from other ImmuneACCESS disease sequences. TCRdb reprocessed the public reads (quality trimming at Q25 with fastp, clone calling with MiXCR) and kept in-frame beta chains. For every CDR3 protein sequence, its rows merge into one entry that carries the most common genes and DNA. The V and J calls were not made by the authors but by TCRdb's processing. In this sample the table shows approximately 110,000 distinct CDR3 sequences, around 94% of which occur a single time. The top ten constitute roughly 0.087% of the sample.

Peripheral blood CD8+ and CD4+ T cells from healthy donors, Susac syndrome patients and multiple sclerosis patients were profiled using high-throughput TCR beta sequencing. The healthy donors served as controls matched for age and sex. Bulk CD8+ and CD4+ T cells were purified by magnetic negative isolation, while CD8+ TEMRA cells were enriched using FACS. Blood was collected in EDTA tubes and processed within 24 hours, with PBMCs isolated through density gradient centrifugation. PBMCs intended for TCR sequencing were cryopreserved in liquid nitrogen and thawed later in a water bath at 37 degrees C. The sorted or isolated CD4+, CD8+ and CD8+ TEMRA cells reached a purity of at least 90%. General study outcomes and caveats: The number of individuals in the TCR sequencing and HLA analysis was recognized as being relatively small.

CDR1 is given as DFQATT and CDR2 as SNEGSKA, both from the germline V gene (reference sequence). The junction shows trimming of 3 bases on V and 5 bases on J, plus 15 bases between the germline ends. The CDR3 goes from the cysteine to the phenylalanine over 14 residues. The retained sequence is limited to the CDR3, 42 bases, with the frame set at the first base. The sample consisted of CD4+ T cells from PBMCs. The rearrangement combines TRBV20-1 with TRBJ2-3; TRBD2 could be the D gene, as 5 bases match. The sequence came from a human donor in good health. The CDR3 amino acid sequence is: CSASGGEKIDTQYF. The base sequence is TGCAGTGCTAGTGGAGGCGAAAAGATAGATACGCAGTATTTT.